This TCR beta chain was captured in a study of T-cell memory formation after mild COVID-19. Study-wide context: TCR clusters were largely donor specific. Study results and limitations: Clones that contracted clustered mainly in CM and EM if CD4+ and in EMRA if CD8+. The finding that pre-infection memory included some responding clones suggested that cross-reactive memory joined.

A note on this clonotype: Its antigen is currently unknown.

The CDR3 consists of 13 residues. Trimming took off 1 base at V and 6 bases at J, with 9 bases between the two ends. CDR1 is LNHNV and CDR2 is YYDKDF in the germline V gene (reference sequence). Via MiXCR, TCRdb re-called the 5' RACE reads, giving one row per CDR3 protein. The table shows around 200,000 distinct CDR3 sequences, with approximately 17% occurring only once. This TCR derives from a young man who had mild COVID-19 (a few samples of this study predate the infection). Cell type and time point are not known. The V and J genes are TRBV15 and TRBJ1-2; D remains ambiguous. What was sequenced was PBMCs or a T cell subset sorted from them (not recorded which). The CDR3 spells CATSRGTEDGYTF. In DNA form, the CDR3 reads TGTGCCACCAGCAGAGGGACGGAAGATGGCTACACCTTC.